The rows below give T cell receptor beta chains drawn from one sample of a study of graft-versus-host responses after intestinal transplantation. The data were produced by immunoSEQ multiplex PCR, yet TCRdb's version contains in-frame clones alone and is incomplete. The sample has approximately 100,000 clones; roughly 88% are singletons. Here the sequenced sample was PBMCs, taken 255 days after intestinal transplant. The receptors stem from a human patient who received an intestinal transplant, so some T cells may come from the graft donor. Each CDR3 is given with its conserved first and last residue. D genes are given only for firm matches. Expanded clones get a size class; other rows say once, few or many, or leave the size out.

d_gene	abundance	j_gene	v_gene	CDR3aa	CDR3nt
-	-	TRBJ1-4	TRBV7-2	CASSFVRGPFSTNEKLFF	TGTGCCAGCAGCTTTGTCAGGGGACCCTTCTCAACTAATGAAAAACTGTTTTTT
TRBD2	-	TRBJ2-1	TRBV28	CASSSRTSFQMVF	TGTGCCAGCAGTAGTCGGACTAGTTTTCAGATGGTCTTC
TRBD2	-	TRBJ2-1	TRBV27	CASSLAGGPNEQFF	TGTGCCAGCAGTTTAGCGGGAGGACCCAATGAGCAGTTCTTC
TRBD1	-	TRBJ1-1	TRBV30	CAWSFGQAEAFF	TGTGCCTGGAGTTTCGGACAGGCTGAAGCTTTCTTT
-	-	TRBJ2-7	TRBV19	CASSIEGHFYEQYF	TGTGCCAGTAGTATCGAGGGACACTTCTACGAGCAGTACTTC
TRBD2	-	TRBJ2-1	TRBV5-5	CASSQGGVDEQFF	TGTGCCAGCAGCCAGGGAGGGGTAGACGAGCAGTTCTTC
TRBD2	-	TRBJ2-1	TRBV4-1	CASSQEEREATYNEQFF	TGCGCCAGCAGCCAAGAGGAACGGGAGGCAACCTACAATGAGCAGTTCTTC
TRBD1	-	TRBJ2-7	TRBV7-6	CASSSDGQGMFEQYF	TGTGCCAGCAGCTCAGATGGACAGGGTATGTTCGAGCAGTACTTC
-	-	TRBJ2-3	TRBV2	CASSGQFTGVFADTQYF	TGTGCCAGCAGTGGCCAATTTACGGGAGTTTTCGCAGATACGCAGTATTTT
-	-	TRBJ1-4	TRBV27	CASSLVVGGEKLFF	TGTGCCAGCAGTTTAGTGGTGGGGGGAGAAAAACTGTTTTTT
TRBD1	few	TRBJ1-1	TRBV10-2	CASRGTGGEAFF	TGCGCCAGCAGGGGGACAGGGGGGGAAGCTTTCTTT
TRBD1	few	TRBJ2-7	TRBV7-3	CASSINRGYEQYF	TGTGCCAGCAGCATCAACAGGGGCTACGAGCAGTACTTC
-	-	TRBJ2-2	TRBV6-5	CASRRARTGELFF	TGTGCCAGCAGGAGGGCCCGAACCGGGGAGCTGTTTTTT
-	-	TRBJ2-2	TRBV5-8	CASSLGRGQNTGELFF	TGTGCCAGCAGCTTGGGGAGGGGCCAGAACACCGGGGAGCTGTTTTTT
TRBD1	-	TRBJ1-1	TRBV5-8	CASSSDRGRGTEAFF	TGTGCCAGCAGCTCGGACAGGGGCCGGGGCACTGAAGCTTTCTTT
TRBD2	-	TRBJ2-3	TRBV25-1	CASSATSGCQYF	TGTGCCAGCAGTGCGACTAGCGGGTGTCAGTATTTT
TRBD1	-	TRBJ1-4	TRBV28	CASLSRGLPNEKLFF	TGTGCCAGTTTATCGAGGGGGCTTCCTAATGAAAAACTGTTTTTT
TRBD1	-	TRBJ1-2	TRBV28	CASSAPTGQGYGYTF	TGTGCCAGCAGCGCCCCCACGGGACAGGGCTATGGCTACACCTTC
TRBD1	-	TRBJ1-2	TRBV7-3	CASSLGTGPSYGYTF	TGTGCCAGCAGCCTGGGGACAGGACCCTCCTATGGCTACACCTTC
-	-	TRBJ1-4	TRBV6-5	CASSYSGANEKLFF	TGTGCCAGCAGTTACTCAGGGGCGAATGAAAAACTGTTTTTT
-	-	TRBJ1-6	TRBV6-5	CASLESSYNSPLHF	TGTGCCAGCCTAGAAAGCTCCTATAATTCACCCCTCCACTTT
TRBD1	-	TRBJ1-6	TRBV9	CASSGTGGDNSPLHF	TGTGCCAGCAGCGGGACAGGGGGCGATAATTCACCCCTCCACTTT
TRBD2	-	TRBJ2-2	TRBV28	CASSLLLAGGPGELFF	TGTGCCAGCAGTTTGTTACTAGCGGGAGGGCCCGGGGAGCTGTTTTTT
TRBD1	-	TRBJ1-1	TRBV5-6	CASSYRGRGNTEAFF	TGTGCCAGCAGTTACAGGGGGCGCGGGAACACTGAAGCTTTCTTT
-	few	TRBJ1-1	TRBV7-2	CASSLDRGLIAFF	TGTGCCAGCAGCTTAGACAGAGGGTTGATCGCTTTCTTT
-	-	TRBJ2-1	TRBV6-5	CASSYTHRDTYNEQFF	TGTGCCAGCAGTTACACCCACCGGGACACCTACAATGAGCAGTTCTTC
TRBD2	-	TRBJ2-1	TRBV14	CASSRRTSGYNEQFF	TGTGCCAGCAGCCGTAGGACTAGCGGCTACAATGAGCAGTTCTTC
TRBD2	-	TRBJ2-5	TRBV6-1	CASSRLAGQETQYF	TGTGCCAGCAGCCGACTAGCGGGACAAGAGACCCAGTACTTC
-	-	TRBJ1-5	TRBV19	CASSIIGVSNQPQHF	TGTGCCAGTAGTATCATAGGGGTGAGCAATCAGCCCCAGCATTTT
-	few	TRBJ2-7	TRBV21-1	CASSRYFWTGDSYEQYF	TGTGCCAGCAGCAGATATTTTTGGACAGGAGACTCCTACGAGCAGTACTTC
TRBD1	once	TRBJ1-1	TRBV2	CASSGEGATFAFF	TGTGCCAGCAGTGGGGAGGGGGCCACTTTCGCTTTCTTT
-	-	TRBJ2-7	TRBV28	CASSLSPGAGTAYEQYF	TGTGCCAGCAGTTTATCCCCTGGAGCGGGCACAGCCTACGAGCAGTACTTC